The rows below give T cell receptor beta chains drawn from one sample of a study of CD8+ T cells in alopecia areata. Only in-frame clones appear in the TCRdb table, and some are missing; sequencing was by immunoSEQ multiplex PCR. The table includes 150,000 to 200,000 clones, around 50% detected once. Sequencing was performed on CD4+ T cells sorted from blood, taken at week 0. Receptor source: a human donor with alopecia areata. Each CDR3 is given with its conserved first and last residue. Fields, in order: D gene, J gene, clone size, V gene, CDR3 protein, CDR3 DNA. D genes are given only for firm matches. Size is omitted from some rows. Given values are once, few, many or a class for expanded clones.

d_call: NA
j_call: TRBJ2-7
clone_size: NA
v_call: TRBV5-1
cdr3_aa: CASSLVGGYEQYF
cdr3_nt: TGCGCCAGCAGCTTGGTCGGAGGATACGAGCAGTACTTC

d_call: NA
j_call: TRBJ2-3
clone_size: NA
v_call: TRBV29-1
cdr3_aa: CSVAWRSSTDTQYF
cdr3_nt: TGCAGCGTTGCGTGGAGATCAAGCACAGATACGCAGTATTTT

d_call: NA
j_call: TRBJ1-2
clone_size: NA
v_call: TRBV13
cdr3_aa: CASSLIFEDGYTF
cdr3_nt: TGTGCCAGCAGCTTAATCTTCGAGGATGGCTACACCTTC

d_call: NA
j_call: TRBJ1-5
clone_size: NA
v_call: TRBV6-5
cdr3_aa: CASSPQGWNNQPQHF
cdr3_nt: TGTGCCAGCAGTCCCCAAGGGTGGAACAATCAGCCCCAGCATTTT

d_call: NA
j_call: TRBJ2-7
clone_size: NA
v_call: TRBV6-5
cdr3_aa: CASSPGAPTSYEQYF
cdr3_nt: TGTGCCAGCAGCCCAGGGGCTCCGACCTCCTACGAGCAGTACTTC

d_call: TRBD2
j_call: TRBJ2-1
clone_size: NA
v_call: TRBV7-9
cdr3_aa: CASSFSLGVAGYNEQFF
cdr3_nt: TGTGCCAGCAGCTTCTCGTTAGGGGTAGCGGGTTACAATGAGCAGTTCTTC

d_call: TRBD1
j_call: TRBJ2-2
clone_size: NA
v_call: TRBV11-3
cdr3_aa: CASSSGQAASGELFF
cdr3_nt: TGTGCCAGCAGCTCGGGACAGGCAGCGAGCGGGGAGCTGTTTTTT

d_call: NA
j_call: TRBJ1-5
clone_size: NA
v_call: TRBV5-7
cdr3_aa: CASSLYGGAGRQPQHF
cdr3_nt: TGTGCCAGCAGCTTGTACGGAGGGGCGGGCCGGCAGCCCCAGCATTTT

d_call: TRBD2
j_call: TRBJ2-1
clone_size: NA
v_call: TRBV19
cdr3_aa: CASSRLAGGLNEQFF
cdr3_nt: TGTGCCAGTAGTCGCCTAGCGGGGGGGCTAAATGAGCAGTTCTTC

d_call: TRBD1
j_call: TRBJ1-2
clone_size: few
v_call: TRBV23-1
cdr3_aa: CASSQDRVHGYTF
cdr3_nt: TGCGCCAGCAGTCAGGACAGGGTTCATGGCTACACCTTC

d_call: NA
j_call: TRBJ2-1
clone_size: NA
v_call: TRBV7-2
cdr3_aa: CASSFQALGAQFF
cdr3_nt: TGTGCCAGCAGCTTCCAGGCTCTTGGGGCCCAGTTCTTC

d_call: NA
j_call: TRBJ2-7
clone_size: NA
v_call: TRBV25-1
cdr3_aa: CASSESLGQYF
cdr3_nt: TGTGCCAGCAGTGAAAGCCTAGGGCAGTACTTC

d_call: NA
j_call: TRBJ2-5
clone_size: NA
v_call: TRBV7-3
cdr3_aa: CASSLSRTETQYF
cdr3_nt: TGTGCCAGCAGCTTAAGTAGGACGGAGACCCAGTACTTC

d_call: NA
j_call: TRBJ1-5
clone_size: few
v_call: TRBV7-2
cdr3_aa: CASSLDGTGAQPQHF
cdr3_nt: TGTGCCAGCAGCTTAGACGGGACCGGAGCCCAGCCCCAGCATTTT

d_call: NA
j_call: TRBJ2-7
clone_size: few
v_call: TRBV7-8
cdr3_aa: CASSLVAGNSYEQYF
cdr3_nt: TGTGCCAGCAGCTTAGTGGCAGGCAACTCCTACGAGCAGTACTTC

d_call: TRBD2
j_call: TRBJ2-1
clone_size: NA
v_call: TRBV15
cdr3_aa: CATSRDAGGHNEQFF
cdr3_nt: TGTGCCACCAGCAGAGACGCGGGAGGTCACAATGAGCAGTTCTTC

d_call: NA
j_call: TRBJ1-1
clone_size: NA
v_call: TRBV27
cdr3_aa: CASSPPYTQRNTEAFF
cdr3_nt: TGTGCCAGCAGTCCACCTTATACCCAAAGGAACACTGAAGCTTTCTTT

d_call: NA
j_call: TRBJ2-1
clone_size: NA
v_call: TRBV19
cdr3_aa: CASSIRDSRQFF
cdr3_nt: TGTGCCAGTAGTATACGAGACAGCCGCCAGTTCTTC

d_call: NA
j_call: TRBJ1-2
clone_size: NA
v_call: TRBV14
cdr3_aa: CASSQDRGWGGYTF
cdr3_nt: TGTGCCAGCAGCCAAGACAGGGGATGGGGTGGCTACACCTTC

d_call: TRBD1
j_call: TRBJ1-2
clone_size: NA
v_call: TRBV30
cdr3_aa: CAWGTGSYGYTF
cdr3_nt: TGTGCCTGGGGGACAGGGTCATATGGCTACACCTTC

d_call: NA
j_call: TRBJ1-6
clone_size: few
v_call: TRBV5-6
cdr3_aa: CASSLADAGHHF
cdr3_nt: TGTGCCAGCAGCTTGGCTGACGCAGGCCACCACTTT

d_call: NA
j_call: TRBJ1-1
clone_size: NA
v_call: TRBV27
cdr3_aa: CASRLQGRTTEAFF
cdr3_nt: TGTGCCAGCAGACTACAGGGAAGGACGACTGAAGCTTTCTTT

d_call: NA
j_call: TRBJ2-6
clone_size: NA
v_call: TRBV7-9
cdr3_aa: CASSFPTGLLNVLTF
cdr3_nt: TGTGCCAGCAGCTTCCCGACAGGCCTCCTTAACGTCCTGACTTTC

d_call: NA
j_call: TRBJ1-3
clone_size: NA
v_call: TRBV30
cdr3_aa: CAWSVRNTIYF
cdr3_nt: TGTGCCTGGAGTGTTCGAAACACCATATATTTT

d_call: NA
j_call: TRBJ2-6
clone_size: NA
v_call: TRBV9
cdr3_aa: CASSVTSEANVLTF
cdr3_nt: TGTGCCAGCAGCGTTACGTCAGAGGCCAACGTCCTGACTTTC

d_call: NA
j_call: TRBJ2-7
clone_size: few
v_call: TRBV18
cdr3_aa: CASSPPRAGEQYF
cdr3_nt: TGTGCCAGCTCACCACCCAGGGCCGGCGAGCAGTACTTC

d_call: NA
j_call: TRBJ1-5
clone_size: medium-sized
v_call: TRBV2
cdr3_aa: CASSEVRQFNQPQHF
cdr3_nt: TGTGCCAGCAGTGAAGTTAGACAGTTCAATCAGCCCCAGCATTTT

d_call: NA
j_call: TRBJ2-3
clone_size: NA
v_call: TRBV7-9
cdr3_aa: CASSVYTDTQYF
cdr3_nt: TGTGCCAGCAGCGTCTATACAGATACGCAGTATTTT

d_call: NA
j_call: TRBJ1-2
clone_size: NA
v_call: TRBV7-2
cdr3_aa: CASSLKSGGNYGYTF
cdr3_nt: TGTGCCAGCAGCCTGAAATCGGGCGGTAACTATGGCTACACCTTC

d_call: TRBD1
j_call: TRBJ2-5
clone_size: NA
v_call: TRBV13
cdr3_aa: CASSLRDSGRETQYF
cdr3_nt: TGTGCCAGCAGCCTTAGGGACAGTGGAAGAGAGACCCAGTACTTC

d_call: TRBD2
j_call: TRBJ2-1
clone_size: NA
v_call: TRBV30
cdr3_aa: CACWTSGRYNEQFF
cdr3_nt: TGTGCCTGTTGGACTAGCGGGAGATACAATGAGCAGTTCTTC

d_call: TRBD2
j_call: TRBJ2-7
clone_size: NA
v_call: TRBV10-3
cdr3_aa: CAISEGTSGDYEQYF
cdr3_nt: TGTGCCATCAGTGAGGGGACTAGCGGGGACTACGAGCAGTACTTC

d_call: NA
j_call: TRBJ2-1
clone_size: NA
v_call: TRBV29-1
cdr3_aa: CSAEGVSSRYNEQFF
cdr3_nt: TGCAGCGCCGAAGGGGTCAGCAGCCGATACAATGAGCAGTTCTTC

d_call: NA
j_call: TRBJ2-3
clone_size: few
v_call: TRBV29-1
cdr3_aa: CSVDGQRYTDTQYF
cdr3_nt: TGCAGCGTTGACGGACAGAGATACACAGATACGCAGTATTTT

d_call: TRBD1
j_call: TRBJ2-3
clone_size: NA
v_call: TRBV10-3
cdr3_aa: CASSRRDREADTQYF
cdr3_nt: TGTGCCTCCAGCCGCCGGGACAGGGAGGCAGATACGCAGTATTTT

d_call: NA
j_call: TRBJ1-1
clone_size: once
v_call: TRBV30
cdr3_aa: CAWSPGLGLNTEAFF
cdr3_nt: TGTGCCTGGAGCCCCGGTTTGGGGCTGAACACTGAAGCTTTCTTT

d_call: NA
j_call: TRBJ1-5
clone_size: NA
v_call: TRBV7-2
cdr3_aa: CASSLGPYSNQPQHF
cdr3_nt: TGTGCCAGCAGCTTAGGCCCATATAGCAATCAGCCCCAGCATTTT

d_call: TRBD1
j_call: TRBJ2-3
clone_size: NA
v_call: TRBV23-1
cdr3_aa: CANEQGAMTDTQYF
cdr3_nt: TGCGCCAACGAGCAGGGGGCGATGACAGATACGCAGTATTTT

d_call: TRBD1
j_call: TRBJ1-2
clone_size: NA
v_call: TRBV6-5
cdr3_aa: CASSFGGQGFYGYTF
cdr3_nt: TGTGCCAGCAGTTTTGGAGGACAGGGTTTCTATGGCTACACCTTC

d_call: TRBD1
j_call: TRBJ2-7
clone_size: once
v_call: TRBV30
cdr3_aa: CAWRRQGTYEQYF
cdr3_nt: TGTGCCTGGAGGAGACAGGGGACCTACGAGCAGTACTTC

d_call: TRBD1
j_call: TRBJ2-7
clone_size: NA
v_call: TRBV2
cdr3_aa: CASSLNRGDEQYF
cdr3_nt: TGTGCCAGCAGTCTCAACAGGGGGGACGAGCAGTACTTC

d_call: NA
j_call: TRBJ2-5
clone_size: NA
v_call: TRBV7-6
cdr3_aa: CASSLYSGLETQYF
cdr3_nt: TGTGCCAGCAGCTTATATTCGGGCCTAGAGACCCAGTACTTC

d_call: TRBD1
j_call: TRBJ1-2
clone_size: once
v_call: TRBV18
cdr3_aa: CASSPNAGTVGYGYTF
cdr3_nt: TGTGCCAGCTCACCCAACGCGGGGACAGTCGGGTATGGCTACACCTTC

d_call: NA
j_call: TRBJ1-1
clone_size: NA
v_call: TRBV6-5
cdr3_aa: CASSTPWSEAFF
cdr3_nt: TGTGCCAGCAGCACACCCTGGAGTGAAGCTTTCTTT

d_call: TRBD1
j_call: TRBJ1-1
clone_size: few
v_call: TRBV9
cdr3_aa: CASSAGTGSTEAFF
cdr3_nt: TGTGCCAGCAGCGCCGGGACAGGGAGCACTGAAGCTTTCTTT

d_call: NA
j_call: TRBJ2-2
clone_size: NA
v_call: TRBV29-1
cdr3_aa: CSGRETGELFF
cdr3_nt: TGCAGCGGCCGGGAGACCGGGGAGCTGTTTTTT

d_call: TRBD2
j_call: TRBJ2-7
clone_size: NA
v_call: TRBV7-8
cdr3_aa: CASSQSRLADYEQYF
cdr3_nt: TGTGCCAGCAGCCAGAGTCGACTAGCGGACTACGAGCAGTACTTC

d_call: NA
j_call: TRBJ2-2
clone_size: NA
v_call: TRBV2
cdr3_aa: CASSGEGATGELFF
cdr3_nt: TGTGCCAGCAGTGGGGAGGGGGCCACCGGGGAGCTGTTTTTT

d_call: NA
j_call: TRBJ1-4
clone_size: NA
v_call: TRBV30
cdr3_aa: CAWNPAGGGEKLFF
cdr3_nt: TGTGCCTGGAACCCCGCCGGGGGCGGTGAAAAACTGTTTTTT

d_call: NA
j_call: TRBJ1-1
clone_size: NA
v_call: TRBV30
cdr3_aa: CAWTNGPGGEAFF
cdr3_nt: TGTGCCTGGACCAACGGCCCAGGAGGGGAAGCTTTCTTT

d_call: NA
j_call: TRBJ1-2
clone_size: NA
v_call: TRBV29-1
cdr3_aa: CSGEINYGYTF
cdr3_nt: TGCAGCGGAGAGATTAACTATGGCTACACCTTC

d_call: NA
j_call: TRBJ2-7
clone_size: few
v_call: TRBV5-6
cdr3_aa: CASSRTDSYEQYF
cdr3_nt: TGTGCCAGCAGTCGTACGGATTCCTACGAGCAGTACTTC

d_call: NA
j_call: TRBJ2-2
clone_size: few
v_call: TRBV9
cdr3_aa: CASSVTGELFF
cdr3_nt: TGTGCCAGCAGCGTCACAGGGGAGCTGTTTTTT

d_call: TRBD2
j_call: TRBJ2-1
clone_size: NA
v_call: TRBV10-3
cdr3_aa: CAISGTSGGTNEQFF
cdr3_nt: TGTGCCATCAGTGGAACTAGCGGGGGTACCAATGAGCAGTTCTTC

d_call: NA
j_call: TRBJ1-5
clone_size: NA
v_call: TRBV4-1
cdr3_aa: CASSQGPQGFNQPQHF
cdr3_nt: TGCGCCAGCAGCCAAGGTCCCCAGGGGTTCAATCAGCCCCAGCATTTT

d_call: NA
j_call: TRBJ1-1
clone_size: NA
v_call: TRBV7-9
cdr3_aa: CASSMRGRVTEAFF
cdr3_nt: TGTGCCAGCAGCATGCGGGGCAGGGTCACTGAAGCTTTCTTT

d_call: NA
j_call: TRBJ1-1
clone_size: NA
v_call: TRBV6-5
cdr3_aa: CASRPPQGGAFF
cdr3_nt: TGTGCCAGCAGGCCTCCTCAAGGGGGAGCTTTCTTT

d_call: TRBD1
j_call: TRBJ1-2
clone_size: NA
v_call: TRBV30
cdr3_aa: CAWHQGVGYGYTF
cdr3_nt: TGTGCCTGGCACCAGGGGGTGGGCTATGGCTACACCTTC

d_call: NA
j_call: TRBJ2-7
clone_size: few
v_call: TRBV30
cdr3_aa: CAWSDRGGREQYF
cdr3_nt: TGTGCCTGGAGTGACCGGGGAGGAAGGGAGCAGTACTTC